The clone carrying this TCR beta chain was picked up many times. Its antigen is not known. The sample originates from a study of molecular identifiers for immune sequencing clone quantification. Study-wide points: Spiked Jurkat TCR RNA equivalent to one cell was reportedly detectable in one million naive cells.

One entry per CDR3 protein results from TCRdb running MiXCR on the PCR reads. Counted here are 90,000 to 120,000 distinct CDR3 sequences, roughly a third occurring once; the ten biggest clones make up 4% to 5%. Looked up from germline, CDR1 is SGHAT and CDR2 is FQNNGV. V lost 5 bases to trimming and J lost 9 bases, with 11 bases between them. The CDR3 totals 12 residues. This sequence originates from a human donor in good health. Some libraries in this study had Jurkat cell RNA spiked in. The rearrangement uses TRBV11-2 and TRBJ2-1; D is ambiguous. Sequenced sample: naive CD8+ T cells from blood, with Jurkat cell RNA spiked in. The subset here: FACS-sorted CD8+CD4-CCR7+CD45RA+ naive T cells. Written as DNA, the CDR3 is TGTGCCAGCAGCCCTGAAATCGGTGAGCAGTTCTTC. Residues: CASSPEIGEQFF.